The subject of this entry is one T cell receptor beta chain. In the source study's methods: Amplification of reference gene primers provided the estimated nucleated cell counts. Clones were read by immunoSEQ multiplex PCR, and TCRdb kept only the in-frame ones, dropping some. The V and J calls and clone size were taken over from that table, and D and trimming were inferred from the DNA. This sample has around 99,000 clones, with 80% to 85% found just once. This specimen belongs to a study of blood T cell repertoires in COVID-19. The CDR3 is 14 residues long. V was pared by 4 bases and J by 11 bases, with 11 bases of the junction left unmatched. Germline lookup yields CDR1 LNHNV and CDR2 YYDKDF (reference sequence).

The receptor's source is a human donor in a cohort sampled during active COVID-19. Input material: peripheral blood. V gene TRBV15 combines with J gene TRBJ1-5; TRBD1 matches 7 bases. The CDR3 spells CATSIGTDIRAQHF. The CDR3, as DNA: TGTGCCACCAGCATCGGGACAGATATCAGGGCCCAGCATTTT.